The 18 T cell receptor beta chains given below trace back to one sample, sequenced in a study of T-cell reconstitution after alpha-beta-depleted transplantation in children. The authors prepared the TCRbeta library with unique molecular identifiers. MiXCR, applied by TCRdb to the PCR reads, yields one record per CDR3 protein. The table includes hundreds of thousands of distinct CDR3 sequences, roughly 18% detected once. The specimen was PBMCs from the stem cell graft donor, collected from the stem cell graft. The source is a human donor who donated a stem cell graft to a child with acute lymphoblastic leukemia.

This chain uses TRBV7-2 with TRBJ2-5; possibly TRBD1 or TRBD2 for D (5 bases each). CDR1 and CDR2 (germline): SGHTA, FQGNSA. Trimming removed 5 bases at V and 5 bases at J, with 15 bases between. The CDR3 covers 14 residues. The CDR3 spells CASSARGARETQYF. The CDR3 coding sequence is TGTGCCAGCAGCGCCAGAGGGGCGCGGGAGACCCAGTACTTC. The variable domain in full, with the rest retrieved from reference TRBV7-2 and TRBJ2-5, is GAGVSQSPSNKVTEKGKDVELRCDPISGHTALYWYRQSLGQGLEFLIYFQGNSAPDKSGLPSDRFSAERTGGSVSTLTIQRTQQEDSAVYLCASSARGARETQYFGPGTRLLVL.

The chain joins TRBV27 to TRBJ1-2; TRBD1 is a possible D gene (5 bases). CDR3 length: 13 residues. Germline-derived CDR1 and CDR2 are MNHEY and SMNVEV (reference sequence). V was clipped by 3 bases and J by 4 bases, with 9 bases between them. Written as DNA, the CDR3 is TGTGCCAGCAGTTTCGCGGGGGGCTATGGCTACACCTTC. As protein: CASSFAGGYGYTF.

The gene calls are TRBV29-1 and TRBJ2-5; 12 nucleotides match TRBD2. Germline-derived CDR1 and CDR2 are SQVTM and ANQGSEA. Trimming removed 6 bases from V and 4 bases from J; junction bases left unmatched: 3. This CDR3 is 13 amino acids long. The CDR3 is CSVRLAGVETQYF. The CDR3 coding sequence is TGCAGCGTGCGACTAGCGGGAGTAGAGACCCAGTACTTC.

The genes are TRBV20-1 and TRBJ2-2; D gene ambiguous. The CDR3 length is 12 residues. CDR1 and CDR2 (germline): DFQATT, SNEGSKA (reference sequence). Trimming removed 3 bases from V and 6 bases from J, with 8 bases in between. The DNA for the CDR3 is TGCAGTGCTAGTAAAGGTTCCGGGGAGCTGTTTTTT. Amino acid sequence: CSASKGSGELFF.

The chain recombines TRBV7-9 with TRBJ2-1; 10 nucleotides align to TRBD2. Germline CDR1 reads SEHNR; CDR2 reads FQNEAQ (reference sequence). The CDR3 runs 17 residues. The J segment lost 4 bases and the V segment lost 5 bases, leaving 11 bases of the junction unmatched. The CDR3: CASSPGLAGVGYNEQFF. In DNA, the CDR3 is TGTGCCAGCAGCCCCGGGCTAGCGGGAGTAGGGTACAATGAGCAGTTCTTC.

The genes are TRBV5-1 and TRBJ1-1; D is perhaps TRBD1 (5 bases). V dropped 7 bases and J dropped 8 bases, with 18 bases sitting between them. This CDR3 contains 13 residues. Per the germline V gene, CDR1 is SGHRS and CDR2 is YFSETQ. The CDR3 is CASGTPTRREAFF. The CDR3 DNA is TGCGCCAGCGGGACTCCGACTCGAAGGGAAGCTTTCTTT.

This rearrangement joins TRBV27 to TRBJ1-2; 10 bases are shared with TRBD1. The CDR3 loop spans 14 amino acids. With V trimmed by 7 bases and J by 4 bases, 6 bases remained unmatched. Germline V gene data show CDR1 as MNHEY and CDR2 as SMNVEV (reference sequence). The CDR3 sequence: CASTSRDRGYGYTF. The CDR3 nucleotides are TGTGCCAGCACCTCGAGGGACAGGGGCTATGGCTACACCTTC.

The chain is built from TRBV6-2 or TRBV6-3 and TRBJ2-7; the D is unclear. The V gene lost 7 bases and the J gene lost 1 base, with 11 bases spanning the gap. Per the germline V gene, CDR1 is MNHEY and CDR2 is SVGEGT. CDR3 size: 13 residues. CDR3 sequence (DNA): TGTGCCAGCAAAGTTATGTGGTCCTACGAGCAGTACTTC. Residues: CASKVMWSYEQYF.

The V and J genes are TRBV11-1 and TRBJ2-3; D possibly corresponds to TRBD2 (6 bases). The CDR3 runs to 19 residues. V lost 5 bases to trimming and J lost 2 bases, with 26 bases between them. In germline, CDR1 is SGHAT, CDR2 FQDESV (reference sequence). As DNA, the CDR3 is TGTGCCAGCAGCCCCAAAGCTCGGATTACGGGAGTATACACAGATACGCAGTATTTT. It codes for CASSPKARITGVYTDTQYF.

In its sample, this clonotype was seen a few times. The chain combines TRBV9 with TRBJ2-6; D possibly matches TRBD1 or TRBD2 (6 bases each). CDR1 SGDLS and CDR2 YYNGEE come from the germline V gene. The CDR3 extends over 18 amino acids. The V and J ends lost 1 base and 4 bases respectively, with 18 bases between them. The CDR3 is CASSVSGPGAKGANVLTF. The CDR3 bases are TGTGCCAGCAGCGTAAGCGGTCCGGGGGCGAAGGGGGCCAACGTCCTGACTTTC.

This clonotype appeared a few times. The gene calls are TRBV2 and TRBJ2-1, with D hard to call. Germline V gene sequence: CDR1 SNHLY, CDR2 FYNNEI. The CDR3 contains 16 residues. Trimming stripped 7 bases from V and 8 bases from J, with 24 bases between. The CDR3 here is CASNPMWVERKDEQFF. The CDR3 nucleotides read TGTGCCAGCAACCCGATGTGGGTAGAGAGGAAAGATGAGCAGTTCTTC.

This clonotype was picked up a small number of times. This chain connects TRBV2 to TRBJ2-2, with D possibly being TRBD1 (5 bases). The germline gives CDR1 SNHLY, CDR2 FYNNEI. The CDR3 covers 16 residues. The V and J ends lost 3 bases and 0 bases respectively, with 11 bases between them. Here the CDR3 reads CASSDWGGANTGELFF. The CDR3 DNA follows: TGTGCCAGCAGTGATTGGGGCGGAGCGAACACCGGGGAGCTGTTTTTT.

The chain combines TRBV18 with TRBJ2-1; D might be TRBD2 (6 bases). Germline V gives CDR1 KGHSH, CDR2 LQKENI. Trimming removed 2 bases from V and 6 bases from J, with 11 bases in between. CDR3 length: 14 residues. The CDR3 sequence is CASSPSPEGNEQFF. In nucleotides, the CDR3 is TGTGCCAGCTCACCAAGCCCGGAGGGCAATGAGCAGTTCTTC.

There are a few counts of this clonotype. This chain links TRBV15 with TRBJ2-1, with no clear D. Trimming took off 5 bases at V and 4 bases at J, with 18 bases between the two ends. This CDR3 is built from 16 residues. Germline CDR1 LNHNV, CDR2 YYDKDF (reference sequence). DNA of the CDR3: TGTGCCACCAGCTCTTATGGCAAGGACCTATACAATGAGCAGTTCTTC. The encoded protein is CATSSYGKDLYNEQFF.

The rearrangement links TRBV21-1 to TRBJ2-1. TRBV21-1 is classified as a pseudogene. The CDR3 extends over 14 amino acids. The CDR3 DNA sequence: TGTGCCAGCAGCCCTGAAGGCCTCTGGCATGAGCAGTTCTTC. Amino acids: CASSPEGLWHEQFF.

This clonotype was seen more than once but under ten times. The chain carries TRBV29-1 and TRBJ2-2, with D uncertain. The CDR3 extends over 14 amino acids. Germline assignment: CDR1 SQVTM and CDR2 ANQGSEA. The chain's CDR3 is CTTARLDTSGELFF. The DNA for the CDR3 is TGCACGACCGCCAGGCTCGACACCAGCGGGGAGCTGTTTTTT.

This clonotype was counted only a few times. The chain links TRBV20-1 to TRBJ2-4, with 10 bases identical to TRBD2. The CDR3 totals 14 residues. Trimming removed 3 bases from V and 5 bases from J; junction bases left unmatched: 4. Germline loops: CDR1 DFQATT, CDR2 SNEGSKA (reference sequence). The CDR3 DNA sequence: TGCAGTGCTAGGGACCTAGCGGGGGAAAACATTCAGTACTTC. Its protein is CSARDLAGENIQYF.

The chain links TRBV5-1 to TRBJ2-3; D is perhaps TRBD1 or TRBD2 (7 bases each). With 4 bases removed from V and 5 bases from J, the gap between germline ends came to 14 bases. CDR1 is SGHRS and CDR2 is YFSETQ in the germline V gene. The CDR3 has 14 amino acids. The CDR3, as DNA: TGCGCCAGCAGCCAGGGGGGGGAAGAAGATACGCAGTATTTT. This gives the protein CASSQGGEEDTQYF.